A selection of T cell receptor beta chains follows, all from one sample in a study of cytomegalovirus exposure and HLA in healthy donors. Profiled with immunoSEQ multiplex PCR; TCRdb holds only in-frame clones, not every one. Of some 120,000 clones detected, around four fifths appear once; the ten largest clones hold 20%. Sample: PBMCs. The source of these receptors is a man between 18 and 35 years old in good health and CMV-seropositive. CDR3s include the opening cysteine and the closing phenylalanine or tryptophan. Each record gives: V gene, J gene, CDR3 protein.

V: TRBV27; J: TRBJ2-7; CDR3: CASSPRTGYEQYF
V: TRBV29-1; J: TRBJ2-2; CDR3: CSVELGDRNTGELFF
V: TRBV6-4; J: TRBJ2-7; CDR3: CASSVSTGGSYEQYF
V: TRBV5-5; J: TRBJ1-4; CDR3: CASSSGQGVEKLFF
V: TRBV27; J: TRBJ1-1; CDR3: CASSLREGGTEAFF
V: TRBV5-4; J: TRBJ1-1; CDR3: CASSGGLLQPSGDTEAFF
V: TRBV19; J: TRBJ1-5; CDR3: CASSIFLRGINQPQHF
V: TRBV5-1; J: TRBJ2-3; CDR3: CASTTGMVADTQYF
V: TRBV4-1; J: TRBJ1-5; CDR3: CASSQAGGNQPQHF
V: TRBV7-2; J: TRBJ2-7; CDR3: CASSLATFVQAAGLEQYF
V: TRBV19; J: TRBJ2-5; CDR3: CASSITGLGRETQYF
V: TRBV5-4; J: TRBJ2-2; CDR3: CASSLGELNTGELFF
V: TRBV7-9; J: TRBJ2-4; CDR3: CASSPWDRENIQYF
V: TRBV7-9; J: TRBJ2-7; CDR3: CASSTSLELTSDYEQYF
V: TRBV7-2; J: TRBJ1-3; CDR3: CASSLSSGNTIYF
V: TRBV4-1; J: .; CDR3: CASSQKSTGSYEQYF
V: TRBV2; J: TRBJ1-5; CDR3: CASSPRQGLWPQHF
V: TRBV9; J: TRBJ2-1; CDR3: CASSRGSLDEQFF
V: TRBV4-2; J: TRBJ2-5; CDR3: CASSPTGPGSGETQYF
V: TRBV7-6; J: TRBJ2-3; CDR3: CASSPMGADTQYF
V: TRBV6-1; J: TRBJ2-1; CDR3: CASSDWRYNEQFF
V: TRBV14; J: TRBJ1-1; CDR3: CASSQVSGAYTEAFF
V: TRBV18; J: TRBJ2-3; CDR3: CASSKRGDSDTQYF
V: TRBV7-3; J: TRBJ1-2; CDR3: CASSPGSGGYGYTF
V: TRBV5-1; J: TRBJ1-2; CDR3: CASSPYGEGRYQDTF
V: TRBV13; J: TRBJ2-7; CDR3: CASRAGLEGPEQYF
V: TRBV11-3; J: TRBJ2-2; CDR3: CASTSGVTGELFF
V: TRBV28; J: TRBJ1-5; CDR3: CASIFRAAGQPQHF
V: TRBV2; J: TRBJ1-1; CDR3: CASSVVRGTEAFF
V: TRBV4-1; J: TRBJ1-2; CDR3: CASSQGGGGDYGYTF
V: TRBV6-5; J: TRBJ2-1; CDR3: CASSPDTYNEQFF
V: TRBV7-9; J: TRBJ2-7; CDR3: CASPLREAGGQTTYEQYF
V: TRBV28; J: TRBJ2-7; CDR3: CASRGNYEQYF
V: TRBV6-6; J: TRBJ2-7; CDR3: CASSYEAGGGEQYF
V: TRBV6-5; J: TRBJ1-4; CDR3: CASSTDRVGDEKLFF
V: TRBV14; J: TRBJ2-7; CDR3: CASSQQGLAPYEQYF
V: TRBV28; J: TRBJ2-7; CDR3: CASSGGLDFYEQYF
V: TRBV7-8; J: TRBJ2-1; CDR3: CASSLEGLAGTYNEQFF
V: TRBV5-8; J: TRBJ1-2; CDR3: CASSVSYGYTF
V: TRBV5-6; J: TRBJ1-2; CDR3: CASSSGVGAGGYTF
V: TRBV4-2; J: TRBJ2-1; CDR3: CASSQGSSGGTSYNEQFF
V: TRBV5-1; J: TRBJ1-6; CDR3: CASSPIPGQDNSPLHF
V: TRBV4-2; J: TRBJ1-3; CDR3: CASSQDFPGYSDTIYF
V: TRBV10-3; J: TRBJ2-3; CDR3: CAISDRGDTDTQYF
V: TRBV10-3; J: TRBJ2-5; CDR3: CAISESGGAGETQYF
V: TRBV10-3; J: TRBJ2-7; CDR3: CAIRETAGGSYEQYF
V: TRBV18; J: TRBJ2-7; CDR3: CASSPQGVIHEQYF
V: TRBV10-3; J: TRBJ1-1; CDR3: CAITPDSNTEAFF
V: TRBV2; J: TRBJ1-5; CDR3: CASSELQGGQPQHF
V: TRBV18; J: TRBJ2-7; CDR3: CASSPRGRGDEQYF
V: TRBV30; J: TRBJ1-1; CDR3: CAWSRTGAGTEAFF
V: TRBV19; J: TRBJ2-7; CDR3: CASSIGQGRSYEQYF
V: TRBV9; J: TRBJ1-6; CDR3: CASSHGSGASSYNSPLHF
V: TRBV2; J: TRBJ1-5; CDR3: CASRTQGISYQPQHF
V: TRBV5-6; J: TRBJ2-5; CDR3: CASSLLLAGIQETQYF
V: TRBV4-1; J: TRBJ1-2; CDR3: CASSQVGTNYGYTF
V: TRBV14; J: TRBJ1-2; CDR3: CASSPRQGSGYTF
V: TRBV29-1; J: TRBJ1-1; CDR3: CSVGLGPTEAFF
V: TRBV5-1; J: TRBJ2-7; CDR3: CASSLASSGVGEQYF